A single sample is the source of the 6 T cell receptor beta chains below, sequenced in a study of T cells after posttransplantation cyclophosphamide (dated by TCRdb to the mid-2010s). Library preparation used the immunoSEQ multiplex PCR assay. TCRdb stores this immuneACCESS table with in-frame sequences only. Part of the clones is absent; in the studies checked, under half of the shortfall reflects unresolved V genes, and no reason is known for the rest. For this sample, 9,500 to 15,000 clones appear and none is a singleton. The top ten clones comprise approximately 7% of the sample. The specimen sequenced was PBMCs. All receptors derive from a woman between 40 and 50 years old in good health, CMV-negative, and a related stem cell transplant donor.

The chain has TRBV5-1 and TRBJ2-4, with 11 bases fitting TRBD1. Germline lookup yields CDR1 SGHRS and CDR2 YFSETQ. Trimming at V came to 2 bases and at J to 6 bases, leaving 7 bases not matched to a gene. This CDR3 is 16 amino acids long. The DNA for the CDR3 is TGCGCCAGCAGCTTATTGGGACAGGGGGATAGAAACATTCAGTACTTC. Its protein is CASSLLGQGDRNIQYF. The complete variable domain, with remaining parts taken from reference TRBV5-1 and TRBJ2-4, reads KAGVTQTPRYLIKTRGQQVTLSCSPISGHRSVSWYQQTPGQGLQFLFEYFSETQRNKGNFPGRFSGRQFSNSRSEMNVSTLELGDSALYLCASSLLGQGDRNIQYFGAGTRLSVL.

This clone was recorded at least ten times. The chain joins TRBV5-1 to TRBJ2-5, with 7 bases identical to TRBD1. This CDR3 has 16 residues. Germline loops: CDR1 SGHRS, CDR2 YFSETQ. Germline trimming cut 0 bases from V and 2 bases from J; bases unmatched to any gene: 7. The CDR3 DNA reads TGCGCCAGCAGCTTGGCGGGGACAGCGATACAAGAGACCCAGTACTTC. This sequence encodes CASSLAGTAIQETQYF.

This clone came up a few times. The rearrangement uses TRBV25-1 and TRBJ2-1; 9 nucleotides align to TRBD2. Germline V lookup: CDR1 MGHDK, CDR2 SYGVNS. V was clipped by 3 bases and J by 5 bases; unmatched bases: 8. This CDR3 contains 16 residues. This chain's CDR3 is CASSDFFPSGNNEQFF. CDR3 in DNA: TGTGCCAGCAGTGATTTTTTCCCTAGCGGGAACAATGAGCAGTTCTTC.

There are many counts of this clone. V is TRBV12-3 or TRBV12-4 and J is TRBJ2-7, with TRBD1 matching 7 bases. This CDR3 is 14 amino acids long. The V and J ends lost 6 bases and 5 bases, in that order; junction bases with no gene match: 10. CDR3 amino acids: CASSAPSTGNEQYF. DNA for the CDR3: TGTGCCAGCAGCGCCCCTTCGACAGGGAACGAGCAGTACTTC.

This clone occurred many times. The chain joins TRBV19 to TRBJ1-1; D gene ambiguous. Trimming stripped 3 bases from V and 1 base from J, with 12 bases between. CDR1 and CDR2 from the germline V gene are LNHDA and SQIVND (reference sequence). The CDR3 is made up of 15 amino acids. This CDR3 is CASSISVVANTEAFF. CDR3 in DNA: TGTGCCAGTAGTATTTCCGTGGTGGCGAACACTGAAGCTTTCTTT.

This clone was recorded many times. This chain links TRBV12-3 or TRBV12-4 with TRBJ2-5; D unclear. Trimming removed 4 bases from V and 2 bases from J, with 8 bases in between. CDR3 length: 13 amino acids. DNA for the CDR3: TGTGCCAGCAGTTCGACTGAACAAGAGACCCAGTACTTC. Translating gives CASSSTEQETQYF.